These T cell receptor beta chains were read from a single sample in a study of vaccination effects on CD4 cells after COVID-19. No antigen is known for these receptors. Measured with immunoSEQ multiplex PCR; TCRdb has only the in-frame clones, and not every one. The sample contains more than 20,000 clones, over 65% of which appear only once. Sample: CD4+ T cells from PBMCs cultured with HCoV-NL63 spike peptides, taken before COVID-19 vaccination. Source of these receptors: a human donor who received a COVID-19 vaccine. Both conserved end residues are part of each CDR3. A D gene is named only where the DNA matches it firmly. Where a row states a size, it is once, few, many or the class of an expanded clone; other rows omit it.

v_call,clone_size,d_call,j_call,cdr3_nt,cdr3_aa
TRBV15,once,.,TRBJ1-1,TGTGCCACCAGCATAAATCCAGGCTTGAACACTGAAGCTTTCTTT,CATSINPGLNTEAFF
TRBV6-5,few,.,TRBJ2-1,TGTGCCAGCAGTTCGCACGGCGGATTCAATGAGCAGTTCTTC,CASSSHGGFNEQFF
TRBV6-6,few,.,TRBJ2-1,TGTGCCAGCAGCCGTTTGACAGGTGTAATCCGCCAGGAGGGCAGATTGTATGAGCAGTTCTTC,CASSRLTGVIRQEGRLYEQFF
TRBV27,.,.,TRBJ2-1,TGTGCCAGCAGTTTGGGGCTATCACGCAATGAGCAGTTCTTC,CASSLGLSRNEQFF
TRBV19,.,TRBD2,TRBJ2-7,TGTGCCAGTAGTATACGGGTTGGTGAAGCGGGAGGTTTCGAGCAGTACTTC,CASSIRVGEAGGFEQYF
TRBV18,once,TRBD1,TRBJ1-6,TGTGCCAGCTCACCTCCCGGGACAGGGACGACATATTCACCCCTCCACTTT,CASSPPGTGTTYSPLHF
TRBV19,.,.,TRBJ2-6,TGTGCAGCAGCCTACAGGGCTGGGGCCAACGTCCTGACTTTC,CAAAYRAGANVLTF
TRBV6-4,few,.,TRBJ2-1,TGTGCCAGCAGTGACACTTCGGGGGTAGGCTACAATGAGCAGTTCTTC,CASSDTSGVGYNEQFF
TRBV7-6,few,TRBD1,TRBJ2-2,TGTGCCAGCAGCTCGGACAGGGGGCGGACTTATCGAGGGTCCGGGGAGCTGTTTTTT,CASSSDRGRTYRGSGELFF
TRBV30,few,.,TRBJ2-7,TGTGCCTGTCCAACAGGGAAGGGACCCTACGAGCAGTACTTC,CACPTGKGPYEQYF
TRBV5-8,.,TRBD1,TRBJ1-2,TGTGCCAGCAGCTTGCTCAGGGGGATAAGCTACACCTTC,CASSLLRGISYTF
TRBV19,.,.,TRBJ1-2,TGTGCCAGTAGTGGGGGGGGTGGCTACACCTTC,CASSGGGGYTF
TRBV2,.,.,TRBJ1-1,TGTGCCAGCTTAGGACAGATGAACACTGAAGCTTTCTTT,CASLGQMNTEAFF
TRBV6-4,once,.,TRBJ2-1,TGTGCCAGCAGTTTGACGAGCTCCTACAATGAGCAGTTCTTC,CASSLTSSYNEQFF
TRBV19,.,TRBD1,TRBJ1-1,TGTGCCAGTAGTCCTTCGAGAGGGGGGACAGGGGGGGAAAAAGCTTTCTTT,CASSPSRGGTGGEKAFF
TRBV6-1,.,.,TRBJ2-7,TGTGCCAGCAGTGAAGGGGTAAACGAGTACTCCTACGAGCAGTACTTC,CASSEGVNEYSYEQYF
TRBV19,.,TRBD1,TRBJ1-5,TGTGCCAGCAGGAAAGACAGGGTCCAGCCCCAGCATTTT,CASRKDRVQPQHF
TRBV7-8,once,TRBD1,TRBJ2-7,TGTGCCAGCAGGCCTGGGCGTGACAGGGCCAGCGAGCAGTACTTC,CASRPGRDRASEQYF
TRBV6-1,few,.,TRBJ2-4,TGTGCCAGCAGTGAAGGGGGCGGAAACATTCAGTACTTC,CASSEGGGNIQYF
TRBV7-8,.,.,TRBJ1-5,TGTGCCAGCAGCTTAGCCCGGGGGCGCCGTCAGCCCCAGCATTTT,CASSLARGRRQPQHF
TRBV5-6,medium-sized,.,TRBJ1-2,TGTGCCAGCAGCTTGCAGGCGGGGGTCTATGGCTACACCTTC,CASSLQAGVYGYTF
TRBV6-5,.,TRBD1,TRBJ1-2,TGTGCCAGCGCTGACAGGGACTATGGCTACACCTTC,CASADRDYGYTF
TRBV6-2/TRBV6-3,.,.,TRBJ2-5,TGTGCCAGCAGTTACCGGGATACCCAAGAGACCCAGTACTTC,CASSYRDTQETQYF
TRBV6-5,.,.,TRBJ1-1,TGTGCCAGCAGCGAGTCTGGGGGGCGCGTGGGTGAAGCTTTCTTT,CASSESGGRVGEAFF
TRBV7-9,once,.,TRBJ1-6,TGTGCCAGCAGCCGACTACAGGGAGTCCACTCACCCCTCCACTTT,CASSRLQGVHSPLHF
TRBV19,once,.,TRBJ2-3,TGTGCCAGTTCCATGGTCGCGGCGGATACGCAGTATTTT,CASSMVAADTQYF
TRBV25-1,.,.,TRBJ1-2,TGTGCCAGCAGTGAATGGGGGACACCAAACTATGGCTACACCTTC,CASSEWGTPNYGYTF
TRBV5-4,.,.,TRBJ2-5,TGTGCCAGCAGCTTGCTAGCCGGGGAGACCCAGTACTTC,CASSLLAGETQYF
TRBV7-8,.,.,TRBJ2-5,TGTGCCAGCAGCTTAGTGTCTAGCGTATCGCAAGAGACCCAGTACTTC,CASSLVSSVSQETQYF
TRBV6-1,few,.,TRBJ1-2,TGTGCCAGCAGTCAAGCTAACAGGGTCCCCTATGGCTACACCTTC,CASSQANRVPYGYTF
TRBV6-5,.,TRBD2,TRBJ2-3,TGTGCCAGCAGTTCCAGAGAGCGGGACACAGATACGCAGTATTTT,CASSSRERDTDTQYF
TRBV27,.,TRBD1,TRBJ2-7,TGTGCCAGCAGACGACAGGGGGTACTCAGCTACGAGCAGTACTTC,CASRRQGVLSYEQYF
TRBV3-1/TRBV3-2,.,TRBD1,TRBJ2-2,TGTGCCAGCAGCCAAGGGGACAGGGTGACCGGGGAGCTGTTTTTT,CASSQGDRVTGELFF
TRBV5-1,.,TRBD2,TRBJ2-1,TGCGCCAGCAGCTTCCTAGCGGGAGGACGGAATGAGCAGTTCTTC,CASSFLAGGRNEQFF
TRBV3-1/TRBV3-2,.,TRBD2,TRBJ2-3,TGTGCCAGCAGCCGCCTGAATCTCGGGGGGTCAGATACGCAGTATTTT,CASSRLNLGGSDTQYF
TRBV6-5,.,.,TRBJ2-3,TGTGCCAGCACGGAGTCCATATTAGATACGCAGTATTTT,CASTESILDTQYF
TRBV7-9,.,TRBD1,TRBJ2-1,TGTGCCAGCAGCTCCTGGACAGGGGCGGTTGAGCAGTTCTTC,CASSSWTGAVEQFF
TRBV6-5,few,.,TRBJ1-2,TGTGCCAGCAGTTACTCATCGGGGACCGGCTATGGCTACACCTTC,CASSYSSGTGYGYTF
TRBV5-1,.,TRBD2,TRBJ2-5,TGCGCCAGCAGCGAGGGACTAGCGGGAGGGCGGGAGACCCAGTACTTC,CASSEGLAGGRETQYF
TRBV11-2,.,.,TRBJ1-1,TGTGCCAGCAGAAGACCGGGGAACTTAACTGAAGCTTTCTTT,CASRRPGNLTEAFF
TRBV10-3,few,TRBD1,TRBJ2-4,TGTGCCATCAGTGAGTCGCAGGGGGCGGCCAAAAACATTCAGTACTTC,CAISESQGAAKNIQYF